The clone carrying this T cell receptor (beta chain) was seen more than once but under ten times. The data derive from a study of blood T cell repertoires in COVID-19. Study at large: The analysed material was cDNA or gDNA that came from T cells, B-cell-depleted T cells, or PBMCs.

Using immunoSEQ multiplex PCR, the repertoire was profiled, and TCRdb retains in-frame clones only, with some absent. The sample records 85,000 to 95,000 clones, about 84% being singletons. The CDR3 covers 11 residues. Germline V gene sequence: CDR1 LNHDA, CDR2 SQIVND (reference sequence). The ends were cut back, 3 bases at V and 4 bases at J, with 3 bases in the middle. The chain couples TRBV19 to TRBJ2-5; D gene ambiguous. The clonotype was recovered from a human donor in a cohort sampled during active COVID-19. Material: peripheral blood. In nucleotides, the CDR3 is TGTGCCAGTAGTATCTCAGAGACCCAGTACTTC. This translates into CASSISETQYF.